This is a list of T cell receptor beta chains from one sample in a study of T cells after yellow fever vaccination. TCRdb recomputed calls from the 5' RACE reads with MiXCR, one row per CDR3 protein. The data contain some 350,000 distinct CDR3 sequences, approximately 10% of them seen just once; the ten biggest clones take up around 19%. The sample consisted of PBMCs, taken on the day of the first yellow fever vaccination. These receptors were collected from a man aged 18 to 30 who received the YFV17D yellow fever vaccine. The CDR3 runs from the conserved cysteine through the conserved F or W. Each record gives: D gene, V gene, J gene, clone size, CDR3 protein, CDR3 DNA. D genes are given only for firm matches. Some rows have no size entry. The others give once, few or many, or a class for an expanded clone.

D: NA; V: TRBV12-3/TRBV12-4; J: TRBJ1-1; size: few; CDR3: CASSSAGRTNTEAFF; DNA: TGTGCCAGCAGTTCGGCGGGACGGACGAACACTGAAGCTTTCTTT
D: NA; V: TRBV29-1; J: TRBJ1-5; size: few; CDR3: CSVGGGSNQPQHF; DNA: TGCAGCGTTGGGGGCGGGAGCAATCAGCCCCAGCATTTT
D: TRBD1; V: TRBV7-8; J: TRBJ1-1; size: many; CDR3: CASSRDRGNTEAFF; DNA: TGTGCCAGCAGCCGAGACAGGGGCAACACTGAAGCTTTCTTT
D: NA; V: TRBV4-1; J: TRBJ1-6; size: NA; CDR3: CASSQSGRDSPLHF; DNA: TGCGCCAGCAGCCAATCAGGGAGGGATTCACCCCTCCACTTT
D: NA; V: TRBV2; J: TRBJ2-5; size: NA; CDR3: CASTPEVEETQYF; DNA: TGTGCCAGCACCCCGGAGGTTGAAGAGACCCAGTACTTC
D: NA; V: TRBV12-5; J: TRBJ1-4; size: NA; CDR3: CASGCNFDEKLFF; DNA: TGTGCTAGTGGTTGCAATTTTGATGAAAAACTGTTTTTT
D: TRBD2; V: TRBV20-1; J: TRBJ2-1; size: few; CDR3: CSASHPGLAGSSYNEQFF; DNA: TGCAGTGCTAGTCACCCGGGACTAGCGGGGAGCTCCTACAATGAGCAGTTCTTC
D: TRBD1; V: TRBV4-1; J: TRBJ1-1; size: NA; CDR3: CASSQAGTVNTEAFF; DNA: TGCGCCAGCAGCCAGGCCGGGACAGTGAACACTGAAGCTTTCTTT
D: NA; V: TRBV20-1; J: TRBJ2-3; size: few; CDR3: CSARGGFGTDTQYF; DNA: TGCAGTGCTAGAGGGGGATTCGGCACAGATACGCAGTATTTT
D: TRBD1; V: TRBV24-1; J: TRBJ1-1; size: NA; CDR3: CATPGQVDPDTEAFF; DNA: TGTGCCACTCCTGGACAGGTCGATCCGGACACTGAAGCTTTCTTT
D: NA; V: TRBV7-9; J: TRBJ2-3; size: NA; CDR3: CASSAWDSGGTDTQYF; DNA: TGTGCCAGCAGCGCGTGGGACTCCGGGGGCACAGATACGCAGTATTTT
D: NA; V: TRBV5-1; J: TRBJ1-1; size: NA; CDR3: CASSFGAGVTEAFF; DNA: TGCGCCAGCAGCTTTGGGGCGGGGGTCACTGAAGCTTTCTTT
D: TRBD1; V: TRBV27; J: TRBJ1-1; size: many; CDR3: CASSLAGTGYTEAFF; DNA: TGTGCCAGCAGTTTGGCCGGGACAGGGTACACTGAAGCTTTCTTT
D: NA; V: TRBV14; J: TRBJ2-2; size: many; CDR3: CASSPQDTGELFF; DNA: TGTGCCAGCAGCCCCCAGGACACCGGGGAGCTGTTTTTT
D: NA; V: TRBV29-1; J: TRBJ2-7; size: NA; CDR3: CSVVTSSSYEQYF; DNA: TGCAGCGTTGTCACCAGCAGCTCCTACGAGCAGTACTTC
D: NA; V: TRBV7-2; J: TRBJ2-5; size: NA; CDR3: CASSLYAGQETQYF; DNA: TGTGCCAGCAGCTTATACGCAGGGCAAGAGACCCAGTACTTC
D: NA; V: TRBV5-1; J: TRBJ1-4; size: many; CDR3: CASSLFGEVPLFF; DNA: TGCGCCAGCAGCTTGTTCGGGGAGGTGCCATTGTTTTTT
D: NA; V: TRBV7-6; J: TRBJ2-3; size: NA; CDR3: CASASTDTQYF; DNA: TGTGCCAGCGCCAGCACAGATACGCAGTATTTT
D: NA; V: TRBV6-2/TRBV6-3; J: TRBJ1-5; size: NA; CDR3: CASSYSSGTGRIEQPQHF; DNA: TGTGCCAGCAGTTACTCGTCTGGTACAGGGAGGATAGAACAGCCCCAGCATTTT
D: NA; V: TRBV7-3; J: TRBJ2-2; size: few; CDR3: CASRVSPTNTGELFF; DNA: TGTGCCAGCAGGGTTAGCCCGACGAACACCGGGGAGCTGTTTTTT
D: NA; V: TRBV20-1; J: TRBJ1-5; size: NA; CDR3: CSASQVHSNQPQHF; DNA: TGCAGTGCTTCACAGGTGCACAGCAATCAGCCCCAGCATTTT
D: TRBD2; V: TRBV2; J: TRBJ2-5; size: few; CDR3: CASSRLAGPGTQYF; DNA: TGTGCCAGCAGCCGACTAGCGGGGCCGGGCACCCAGTACTTC
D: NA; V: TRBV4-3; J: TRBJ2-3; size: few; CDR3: CASSQEGWFTDTQYF; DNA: TGCGCCAGCAGCCAAGAAGGGTGGTTCACAGATACGCAGTATTTT
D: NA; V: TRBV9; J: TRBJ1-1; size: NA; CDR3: CASSVDGGTGYSEAFF; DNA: TGTGCCAGCAGCGTAGACGGGGGGACGGGTTATTCTGAAGCTTTCTTT
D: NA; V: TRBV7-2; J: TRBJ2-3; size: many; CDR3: CASSLQASADTQYF; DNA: TGTGCCAGCAGCTTACAGGCTAGTGCAGATACGCAGTATTTT
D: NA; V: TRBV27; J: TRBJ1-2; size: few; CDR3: CASRLTGLSYGYTF; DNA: TGTGCCAGCAGACTGACGGGACTCTCCTATGGCTACACCTTC
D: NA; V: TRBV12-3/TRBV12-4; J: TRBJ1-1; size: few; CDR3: CASSVTSHTEAFF; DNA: TGTGCCAGCAGTGTAACCTCCCACACTGAAGCTTTCTTT
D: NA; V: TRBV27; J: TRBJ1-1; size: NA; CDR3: CASSPGVWGTTEAFF; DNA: TGTGCCAGCAGTCCGGGGGTATGGGGTACCACTGAAGCTTTCTTT